The rows below give T cell receptor beta chains drawn from one sample of a study of OX40 agonist ivuxolimab in advanced cancers. Assay: immunoSEQ multiplex PCR; the TCRdb copy retains only in-frame clones and omits some. The table shows roughly 76,000 clones, with roughly four fifths occurring only once. The sample consisted of CD4+ or CD8+ T cells sorted from blood, taken in a trial of the OX40 agonist ivuxolimab. Receptor source: an adult with an advanced solid tumor such as melanoma, head and neck, liver or kidney cancer. Each CDR3 is given with its conserved first and last residue. A D gene is named only where the DNA matches it firmly. Not all rows give a size; the values are once, few, many and, for expanded clones, a class.

TRBV10-3,.,.,TRBJ1-1,TGTGCCATCAGTGAGCAGGGGATGAACACTGAAGCTTTCTTT,CAISEQGMNTEAFF
TRBV11-2,few,.,TRBJ1-2,TGTGCCAGCAGCTTAGACGGGGGCAAAGGCCGTGGCTACACCTTC,CASSLDGGKGRGYTF
TRBV19,.,.,TRBJ2-1,TGTGCCAGTAGTCCCGTATACAATGAGCAGTTCTTC,CASSPVYNEQFF
TRBV19,.,.,TRBJ1-1,TGTGCCAGTAGTATCCCTAGGAACACTGAAGCTTTCTTT,CASSIPRNTEAFF
TRBV28,.,.,TRBJ2-1,TGTGCCAGCAGTTTAATCCCCTTGGGGGGCCGGAACAATGAGCAGTTCTTC,CASSLIPLGGRNNEQFF
TRBV5-1,once,TRBD2,TRBJ2-3,TGCGCCAGCAGCCGGGGGGTTACAGATACGCAGTATTTT,CASSRGVTDTQYF
TRBV7-2,.,TRBD1,TRBJ1-5,TGTGCCAGCAGCTTAGACCGGGCAGGGGGACAGCCCCAGCATTTT,CASSLDRAGGQPQHF
TRBV7-9,few,TRBD2,TRBJ2-1,TGTGCCAGCAGCTTAGCACTAGCGGGAAACAATGAGCAGTTCTTC,CASSLALAGNNEQFF
TRBV7-2,.,.,TRBJ2-7,TGTGCCAGCAGAATGGACGGGACGGTGGGTTTGGAGCAGTACTTC,CASRMDGTVGLEQYF
TRBV19,.,.,TRBJ1-2,TGTGCCAGTAGTATACCAGGGCTGGGCAAGGACTATGGCTACACCTTC,CASSIPGLGKDYGYTF
TRBV18,.,TRBD2,TRBJ2-2,TGTGCCAGCTCACCACCGGGCGAGCGGGAGAGGAACACCGGGGAGCTGTTTTTT,CASSPPGERERNTGELFF
TRBV6-5,.,TRBD2,TRBJ2-5,TGTGCCAGCAGTTACTCCGGGAGGGCCGGGGAGACCCAGTACTTC,CASSYSGRAGETQYF
TRBV7-2,.,.,TRBJ1-1,TGTGCCAGCAGCTTGACTAATGTCATAATGAACACTGAAGCTTTCTTT,CASSLTNVIMNTEAFF
TRBV5-8,.,.,TRBJ2-3,TGTGCCAGCAGCTTGGGGGACCCCAGCACAGATACGCAGTATTTT,CASSLGDPSTDTQYF
TRBV7-9,few,TRBD2,TRBJ2-3,TGTGCCAGCAGCCCGGGACTAGCGGGAGAAGCAGATACGCAGTATTTT,CASSPGLAGEADTQYF
TRBV4-1,.,.,TRBJ2-5,TGCGCCAGCAGCCAAAGACCCGACGGGGCTAACCAGGAGACCCAGTACTTC,CASSQRPDGANQETQYF
TRBV30,few,TRBD1,TRBJ1-1,TGTGCCTGGAGCGGGACAGCGGAGAACACTGAAGCTTTCTTT,CAWSGTAENTEAFF
TRBV4-1,.,.,TRBJ2-7,TGCGCCAGCAGCCCATATCAGACTCGTTCGAGCTCCTACGAGCAGTACTTC,CASSPYQTRSSSYEQYF
TRBV19,.,TRBD1,TRBJ2-3,TGTGCCAGTAGCAGAAGGACAGGATTAAGCACAGATACGCAGTATTTT,CASSRRTGLSTDTQYF
TRBV11-2,.,TRBD1,TRBJ1-4,TGTGCCAGCAGCCGGGACAGACAGAATGAAAAACTGTTTTTT,CASSRDRQNEKLFF
TRBV6-6,.,TRBD1,TRBJ1-4,TGTGCCAGCAGTTTCCGGGACAGGGGATATGATGAAAAACTGTTTTTT,CASSFRDRGYDEKLFF
TRBV7-6,.,.,TRBJ1-6,TGTGCCAGCTCCAGCTCCTATAATTCACCCCTCCACTTT,CASSSSYNSPLHF
TRBV7-2,.,.,TRBJ2-6,TGTGCCAGCAGCTTAGGTACGGGGTCTGGGGCCAACGTCCTGACTTTC,CASSLGTGSGANVLTF
TRBV7-8,few,.,TRBJ1-2,TGTGCCAGCAGCTTTATGGCTGCCGGCTACACCTTC,CASSFMAAGYTF
TRBV14,once,.,TRBJ1-4,TGTGCCAGCAGGACAGAGAATGAAAAACTGTTTTTT,CASRTENEKLFF
TRBV29-1,.,.,TRBJ2-6,TGCAGCGTCGGGTTAAACAGGGCTGGGGCCAACGTCCTGACTTTC,CSVGLNRAGANVLTF
TRBV4-3,.,.,TRBJ2-7,TGCGCCAGCAGCCAGTTTCGCTTAAACTACGAGCAGTACTTC,CASSQFRLNYEQYF
TRBV19,.,TRBD1,TRBJ1-6,TGTGCCAGTAGTAGAGACAGGGAAGGCGATAATTCACCCCTCCACTTT,CASSRDREGDNSPLHF
TRBV4-1,.,.,TRBJ2-3,TGCGCCAGCAGCCCCCGAGGGACGGGGGACCCCCGAAAGCGTTTT,CASSPRGTGDPRKRF
TRBV6-6,.,.,TRBJ2-7,TGTGCCAGCAGTTACTTACTAGAATACGAGCAGTACTTC,CASSYLLEYEQYF
TRBV4-3,.,.,TRBJ1-4,TGCGCCAGCAGCCAAGGACGGATCCTTTGGACAACTAATGAAAAACTGTTTTTT,CASSQGRILWTTNEKLFF
TRBV7-6,.,.,TRBJ1-1,TGTGCCAGCAGCGCCGTCGGACAAAACACTGAAGCTTTCTTT,CASSAVGQNTEAFF
TRBV7-9,many,TRBD1,TRBJ1-1,TGTGCCAGCAGCTTGGGCGACAGGGGGTACACTGAAGCTTTCTTT,CASSLGDRGYTEAFF
TRBV4-1,.,.,TRBJ1-5,TGCGCCAGCAGCGTCGACGCAGGAGCGATGTGGGGCAGCAATCAGCCCCAGCATTTT,CASSVDAGAMWGSNQPQHF
TRBV19,.,TRBD1,TRBJ1-5,TGTGCCAGTAGGAGGGGACAGATTAGCAATCAGCCCCAGCATTTT,CASRRGQISNQPQHF
TRBV27,.,.,TRBJ2-7,TGTGCCAGCAGTTTATCGAATGGAGGAGGGCAGTACTTC,CASSLSNGGGQYF
TRBV29-1,.,.,TRBJ2-7,TGCAGCGTAGTCTACTACGAGCAGTACTTC,CSVVYYEQYF
TRBV18,once,TRBD1,TRBJ1-1,TGTGCCAGCTCACCAAACCAGGGGGCGCAGGCTGAAGCTTTCTTT,CASSPNQGAQAEAFF
TRBV19,.,TRBD2,TRBJ2-5,TGTGCCAGTAGTACAACCCGCACTAGCGGGAGTGGTGAGACCCAGTACTTC,CASSTTRTSGSGETQYF
TRBV30,.,.,TRBJ2-6,TGTGCCTGGAGTTCCGGACGGAACTCTGGGGCCAACGTCCTGACTTTC,CAWSSGRNSGANVLTF
TRBV28,.,.,TRBJ2-6,TGTGCCAGCAGTTCCCTTCCTCGCTCTGGGGCCAACGTCCTGACTTTC,CASSSLPRSGANVLTF
TRBV4-3,.,TRBD1,TRBJ1-2,TGCGCCAGCAGCCAAGGCTTGACAGGGGAAGGCTATGGCTACACCTTC,CASSQGLTGEGYGYTF
TRBV5-5,.,.,TRBJ2-1,TGTGCCAGCAGCTTGGCCCCCAACAATGAGCAGTTCTTC,CASSLAPNNEQFF
TRBV27,.,TRBD1,TRBJ2-3,TGTGCCAGCAGAAGAGACAGGGGGACCAGGGATACGCAGTATTTT,CASRRDRGTRDTQYF
TRBV9,few,TRBD1,TRBJ2-2,TGTGCCAGCAGCGCCTACAGGGGGCACACCGGGGAGCTGTTTTTT,CASSAYRGHTGELFF
TRBV7-6,.,.,TRBJ2-2,TGTGCCAGCAGCTTCCTGGGGCGCAACACCGGGGAGCTGTTTTTT,CASSFLGRNTGELFF